This T cell receptor beta chain was observed in a study of blood T cells in healthy people across ages. The use of a sample-barcoded 5' primer and a J-beta primer mix characterized a second PCR of roughly 6 to 11 cycles. TCRdb independently ran MiXCR on the 5' RACE reads; one entry per CDR3 protein. Of roughly 730,000 distinct CDR3 sequences in the sample, more than 50% were seen once. This clonotype came up a few times. The origin of this receptor is a man in his forties in good health. The sequencing input was blood.

The CDR3 DNA is TGTGCCAGCAGTGAATACGTGACAGGGGAACCCTACGAGCAGTACTTC. Protein product: CASSEYVTGEPYEQYF. V and J are TRBV25-1 and TRBJ2-7; 8 positions match TRBD1. Germline assignment: CDR1 MGHDK and CDR2 SYGVNS. This CDR3 comprises 16 residues. J was trimmed by 2 bases and V by 0 bases; bases with no gene match: 6.